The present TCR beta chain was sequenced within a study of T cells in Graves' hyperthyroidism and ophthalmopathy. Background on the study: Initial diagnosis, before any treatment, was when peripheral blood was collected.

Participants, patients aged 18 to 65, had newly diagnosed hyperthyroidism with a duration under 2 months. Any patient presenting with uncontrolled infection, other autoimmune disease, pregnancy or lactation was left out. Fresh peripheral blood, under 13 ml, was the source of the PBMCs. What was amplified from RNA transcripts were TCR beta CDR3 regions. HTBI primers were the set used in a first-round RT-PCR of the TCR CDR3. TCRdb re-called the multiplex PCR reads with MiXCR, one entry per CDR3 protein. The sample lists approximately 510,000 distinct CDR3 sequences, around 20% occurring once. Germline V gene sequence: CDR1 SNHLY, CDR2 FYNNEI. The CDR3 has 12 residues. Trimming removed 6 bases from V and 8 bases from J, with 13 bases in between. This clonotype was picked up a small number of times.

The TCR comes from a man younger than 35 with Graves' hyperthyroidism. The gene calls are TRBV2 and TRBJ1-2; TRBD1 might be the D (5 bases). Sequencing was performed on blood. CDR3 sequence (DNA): TGTGCCAGCAGCAATACCGGGGGGGGCTACACCTTC. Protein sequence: CASSNTGGGYTF.